The TCR beta chain described here comes from a study of long-term antiretroviral therapy in people with HIV. Study in general: The 2015 immediate-ART recommendation came about a decade after the earliest samples. Study results and caveats: Participants lacked recorded data on ART adherence, viral resistance or therapy changes.

The CDR3 runs to 13 residues. It was version v3.0 of the immunoSEQ assay that was run at survey level. The assay was immunoSEQ multiplex PCR, and TCRdb's table has in-frame clones only and misses some. The table lists about 24,000 clones, 81% of them singletons. At least two post-ART and at least one pre-ART PBMC sample were available for each donor. This clone was found a few times. As yet, its antigen is unknown. This receptor was identified in a young woman with HIV. The sample here was unsorted PBMCs, taken at the start of antiretroviral therapy, before treatment. The chain joins TRBV21-1 to TRBJ1-5. TRBV21-1 is a known pseudogene. The DNA of the CDR3 is TGTGCCAGCAGCAATCTCAGACGTCAGCCCCAGCATTTT. This codes for CASSNLRRQPQHF.